These 17 T cell receptor beta chains share one sample of origin, sequenced in a study of T cell repertoires in cytomegalovirus infection. MiXCR was run by TCRdb on the reads, yielding one entry per CDR3 protein. The table shows 86,000 or so distinct CDR3 sequences, with 20% to 30% occurring only once. These TCRs' antigens remain unknown. The sample was CD8+ T cells from cultured PBMCs, taken from culture after CMV antigen stimulation. The receptors shown here come from a human donor in good health (CMV status not recorded). Some clones in this sample may be carry-over from other donors' samples.

Many counts were recorded for this clonotype. The chain links TRBV27 to TRBJ2-1; the match to TRBD2 covers 7 bases. V lost 7 bases and J lost 4; bases outside the gene matches: 10. CDR1 is MNHEY and CDR2 is SMNVEV in the germline V gene (reference sequence). CDR3 size: 15 residues. The CDR3 here is CASNPRSGKYNEQFF. Here the CDR3 DNA reads TGTGCCAGCAACCCCCGCAGCGGGAAGTACAATGAGCAGTTCTTC.

The chain has TRBV5-4 and TRBJ2-1; 10 bases are a match to TRBD2. The germline gives CDR1 SGHNT, CDR2 YYREEE (reference sequence). CDR3 length: 16 amino acids. Losses at the gene ends were 4 bases for V and 8 bases for J; bases not matched to a gene: 12. CDR3 residues: CASSPSLGLASDEQFF. DNA for the CDR3: TGTGCCAGCAGCCCGAGCCTGGGACTAGCGAGCGATGAGCAGTTCTTC.

This clonotype turned up a few times. The chain couples TRBV14 to TRBJ1-2; TRBD1 matches at 10 bases. CDR1 and CDR2 (germline): SGHDN, FVKESK. CDR3 length: 14 amino acids. V trimming: 6 bases; J trimming: 5 bases; junction bases outside the gene matches: 6. CDR3 in amino acids: CASSIGQGGYGYTF. In nucleotides, the CDR3 is TGTGCCAGCAGTATCGGACAGGGGGGATATGGCTACACCTTC.

This clonotype has at least ten counts. The CDR3 region has the DNA TGTGCCAGCAGTCTGCCTGGGACAGCTGAAAAACTGTTTTTT. It codes for CASSLPGTAEKLFF. The rearrangement uses TRBV28 and TRBJ1-4, with 7 bases matching TRBD1. Germline V lookup: CDR1 MDHEN, CDR2 SYDVKM. V was clipped by 5 bases and J by 7 bases; unmatched bases: 7. The CDR3 is 14 residues long. Variable domain in full (rest from reference TRBV28 and TRBJ1-4): DVKVTQSSRYLVKRTGEKVFLECVQDMDHENMFWYRQDPGLGLRLIYFSYDVKMKEKGDIPEGYSVSREKKERFSLILESASTNQTSMYLCASSLPGTAEKLFFGSGTQLSVL.

In DNA, the CDR3 is TGTGCCAGCAGCACCCTGGGGGGTGAGCAGTACTTC. Translation: CASSTLGGEQYF. The chain employs TRBV5-4 and TRBJ2-7; D is possibly TRBD2 (6 bases). Trimming stripped 4 bases from V and 7 bases from J, with 12 bases between. The CDR3 runs 12 residues. The germline V gene encodes CDR1 SGHNT and CDR2 YYREEE (reference sequence).

This clonotype was found a few times. The V and J genes are TRBV30 and TRBJ2-3; TRBD2 matches at 11 bases. Germline V gene lookup returns CDR1 GTSNPN and CDR2 SVGIG (reference sequence). Trimming at V came to 0 bases and at J to 6 bases, leaving 2 bases not matched to a gene. The CDR3 length is 14 residues. CDR3 bases: TGTGCCTGGAGTGTACTAGCGGGAGCGGATACGCAGTATTTT. Translated, it gives CAWSVLAGADTQYF.

The V gene is TRBV6-1, the J gene TRBJ2-3; 10 bases line up with TRBD2. The CDR3 sequence is 15 residues long. The V gene end was trimmed by 5 bases and the J gene end by 7 bases; junction bases not matched to a gene: 9. CDR1 MNHNS and CDR2 SASEGT come from the germline V gene. CDR3 region: CASSYPRTSGYTQYF. CDR3 DNA sequence: TGTGCCAGCAGTTACCCCCGGACTAGCGGATATACGCAGTATTTT.

V usage is TRBV28 and J usage is TRBJ2-5; TRBD1 or TRBD2 may be the D gene (5 bases each). This CDR3 is 15 amino acids long. Looked up from germline, CDR1 is MDHEN and CDR2 is SYDVKM. Between the trimmed V and J ends, which lost 1 base and 5 bases, there was a span of 14 bases. CDR3 coding DNA: TGTGCCAGCAGTTTATCGGGGACCGGTCGGGAGACCCAGTACTTC. Residues: CASSLSGTGRETQYF.

This clonotype was counted at least ten times. The chain's CDR3 is CASRTGTGFNEQFF. The CDR3 nucleotides read TGTGCCAGCAGAACCGGGACAGGGTTCAATGAGCAGTTCTTC. The chain combines TRBV12-3 or TRBV12-4 with TRBJ2-1; TRBD1 matches 9 bases. Unmatched junction bases numbered 6, after V lost 6 bases and J lost 6 bases. CDR3 length equals 14 residues.

This chain links TRBV5-1 with TRBJ1-1; a weak D match, TRBD1 (6 bases). V was cut by 0 bases and J by 5 bases, with 8 bases left in between. The CDR3 contains 13 residues. In germline, CDR1 is SGHRS, CDR2 YFSETQ. CDR3 loop: CASSLDRVTEAFF. CDR3 nucleotide sequence: TGCGCCAGCAGCTTGGACAGGGTTACTGAAGCTTTCTTT.

The genes are TRBV11-3 and TRBJ2-7; TRBD2 aligns across 8 bases. In germline, CDR1 is SGHNT, CDR2 YENEEA. J lost 4 bases, V lost 5 bases, and 10 bases had no gene match. The CDR3 extends over 15 amino acids. CDR3 sequence reads: CASSARGGSSYEQYF. CDR3 in DNA: TGTGCCAGCAGCGCACGGGGGGGCTCTTCATACGAGCAGTACTTC.

The rearrangement uses TRBV3-1 and TRBJ2-7, with 10 positions matching TRBD2. V lost 3 bases and J lost 3; bases outside the gene matches: 8. From germline, CDR1 is LGHDT and CDR2 YNNKEL (reference sequence). The CDR3 runs 16 residues. CDR3: CASSHLGLAEGYEQYF. The CDR3 region has the DNA TGTGCCAGCAGCCACCTAGGACTAGCGGAGGGCTACGAGCAGTACTTC.

This clonotype turned up a few times. The J gene is TRBJ2-3, the V gene TRBV5-1; 7 positions match TRBD1. There are 17 residues in the CDR3. V lost 4 bases and J lost 2; bases outside the gene matches: 13. The V gene's germline CDR1 is SGHRS and CDR2 YFSETQ. The chain's CDR3 is CASSLRRDSPFTDTQYF. CDR3 DNA: TGCGCCAGCAGCCTCCGCCGGGACAGTCCTTTCACAGATACGCAGTATTTT.

This sequence joins TRBV13 and TRBJ1-2, with D possibly matching TRBD1 (5 bases). V was clipped by 0 bases and J by 4 bases, with 15 bases between them. The germline gives CDR1 PRHDT, CDR2 FYEKMQ (reference sequence). This CDR3 has 16 amino acids. DNA of the CDR3: TGTGCCAGCAGCTTAGGGGCCCTCGGGAGGGGCTATGGCTACACCTTC. Its translation: CASSLGALGRGYGYTF.

The CDR3 DNA reads TGTGCCAGCAGCCCCCACCTTACGACAGGGCAGGGGAGTGAAGCTTTCTTT. Its protein is CASSPHLTTGQGSEAFF. The chain joins TRBV4-2 to TRBJ1-1; TRBD1 agrees at 7 bases. The CDR3 contains 17 residues. Losses at the gene ends were 4 bases for V and 7 bases for J; bases not matched to a gene: 18. The V gene's germline CDR1 is LGHNA and CDR2 YNFKEQ.

This clonotype was observed once. The rearrangement joins TRBV19 to TRBJ1-1; no clear D gene. Germline loops: CDR1 LNHDA, CDR2 SQIVND (reference sequence). This CDR3 spans 14 amino acids. V lost 3 bases, J lost 5 bases, and 13 bases lay in between. DNA for the CDR3: TGTGCCAGTAGTATGTTAAACAGATGGACTGAAGCTTTCTTT. Translation gives CASSMLNRWTEAFF.

This clonotype showed up many times. This chain uses TRBV6-2 or TRBV6-3 with TRBJ2-1, with a weak D call TRBD2 (6 bases). CDR3 length: 14 amino acids. Trimming removed 7 bases from V and 8 bases from J, with 18 bases in between. Germline V CDR1 and CDR2: MNHEY, SVGEGT. Here the CDR3 reads CASTILAGTDEQFF. The DNA for the CDR3 is TGTGCCAGCACCATACTCGCCGGGACTGATGAGCAGTTCTTC.